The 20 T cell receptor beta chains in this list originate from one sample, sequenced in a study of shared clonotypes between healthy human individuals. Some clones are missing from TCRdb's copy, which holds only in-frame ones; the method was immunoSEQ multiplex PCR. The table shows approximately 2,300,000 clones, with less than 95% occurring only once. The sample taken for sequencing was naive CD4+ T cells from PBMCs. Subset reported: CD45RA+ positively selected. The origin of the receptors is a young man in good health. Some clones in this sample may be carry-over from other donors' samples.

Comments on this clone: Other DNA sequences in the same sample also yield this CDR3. The CDR3 nucleotides are TGTGCCAGCAGTGAAGGGGTAAGCTCCTACGAGCAGTACTTC. This translates into CASSEGVSSYEQYF. The chain employs TRBV6-1 and TRBJ2-7; D is uncertain. The CDR3 is made up of 14 amino acids. Trimming removed 1 base from V and 0 bases from J, with 7 bases in between. Germline-derived CDR1 and CDR2 are MNHNS and SASEGT.

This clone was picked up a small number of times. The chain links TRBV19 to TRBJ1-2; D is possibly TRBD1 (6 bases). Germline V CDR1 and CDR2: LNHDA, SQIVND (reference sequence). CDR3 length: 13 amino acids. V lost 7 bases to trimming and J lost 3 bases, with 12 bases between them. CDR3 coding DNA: TGTGCCAGTAATACAGGGCCTTACTATGGCTACACCTTC. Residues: CASNTGPYYGYTF.

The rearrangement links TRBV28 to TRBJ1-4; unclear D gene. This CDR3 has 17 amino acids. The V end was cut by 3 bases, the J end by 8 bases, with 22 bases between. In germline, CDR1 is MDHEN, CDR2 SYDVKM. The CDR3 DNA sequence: TGTGCCAGCAGTTTCGGCACTCGCGAACGGCCAAGGGAAAAACTGTTTTTT. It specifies CASSFGTRERPREKLFF.

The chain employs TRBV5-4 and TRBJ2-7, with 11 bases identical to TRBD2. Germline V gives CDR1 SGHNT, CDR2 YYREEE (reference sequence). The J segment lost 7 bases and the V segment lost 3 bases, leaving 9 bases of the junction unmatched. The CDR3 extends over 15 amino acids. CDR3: CASSSSSGRLREQYF. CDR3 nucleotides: TGTGCCAGCAGCTCGTCTAGCGGGAGGCTTAGGGAGCAGTACTTC.

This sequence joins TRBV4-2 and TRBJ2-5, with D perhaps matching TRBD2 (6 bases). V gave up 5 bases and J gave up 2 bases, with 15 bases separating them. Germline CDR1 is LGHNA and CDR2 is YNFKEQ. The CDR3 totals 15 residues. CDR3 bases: TGTGCCAGCAGCAAGGGGACTGAGCTTCAAGAGACCCAGTACTTC. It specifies CASSKGTELQETQYF.

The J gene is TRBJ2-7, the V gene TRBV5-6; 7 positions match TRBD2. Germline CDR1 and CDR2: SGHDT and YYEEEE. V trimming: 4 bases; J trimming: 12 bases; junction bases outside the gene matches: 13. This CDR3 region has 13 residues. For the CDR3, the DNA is TGTGCCAGCAGCGTACAGCGCGGGAGAAATTTGTACTTC. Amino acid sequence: CASSVQRGRNLYF.

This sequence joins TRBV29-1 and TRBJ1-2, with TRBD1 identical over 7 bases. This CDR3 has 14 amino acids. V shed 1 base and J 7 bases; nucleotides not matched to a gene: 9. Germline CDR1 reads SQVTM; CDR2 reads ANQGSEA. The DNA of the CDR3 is TGCAGCGTTGAAGGCAGGGCCCAGGGGGGTGGCTACACCTTC. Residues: CSVEGRAQGGGYTF. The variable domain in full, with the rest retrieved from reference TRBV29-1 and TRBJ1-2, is SAVISQKPSRDICQRGTSLTIQCQVDSQVTMMFWYRQQPGQSLTLIATANQGSEATYESGFVIDKFPISRPNLTFSTLTVSNMSPEDSSIYLCSVEGRAQGGGYTFGSGTRLTVV.

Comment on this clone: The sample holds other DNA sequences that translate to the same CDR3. CDR3: CASSLDRGVTGELFF. The DNA of the CDR3 is TGTGCCAGCAGCTTAGACAGGGGGGTCACCGGGGAGCTGTTTTTT. The chain is built from TRBV11-3 and TRBJ2-2; tentative D call: TRBD1 (7 bases). V dropped 0 bases and J dropped 4 bases, with 9 bases sitting between them. Germline CDR1 SGHNT, CDR2 YENEEA. The CDR3 contains 15 residues.

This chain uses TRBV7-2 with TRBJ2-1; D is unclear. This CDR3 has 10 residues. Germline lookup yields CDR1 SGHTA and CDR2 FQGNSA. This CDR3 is CATGANEQFF. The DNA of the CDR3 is TGTGCGACCGGCGCCAATGAGCAGTTCTTC.

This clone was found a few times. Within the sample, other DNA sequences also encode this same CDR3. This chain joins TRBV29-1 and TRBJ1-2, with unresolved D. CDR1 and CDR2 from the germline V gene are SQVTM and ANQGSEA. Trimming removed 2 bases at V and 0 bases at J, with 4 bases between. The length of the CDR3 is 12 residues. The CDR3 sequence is CSVESANYGYTF. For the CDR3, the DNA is TGCAGCGTTGAATCCGCTAACTATGGCTACACCTTC.

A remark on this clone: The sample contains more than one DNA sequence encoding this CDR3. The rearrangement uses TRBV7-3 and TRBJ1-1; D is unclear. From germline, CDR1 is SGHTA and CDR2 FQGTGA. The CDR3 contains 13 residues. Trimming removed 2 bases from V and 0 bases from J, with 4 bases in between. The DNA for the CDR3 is TGTGCCAGCAGCTTACAGGTGAACACTGAAGCTTTCTTT. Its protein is CASSLQVNTEAFF.

CDR3 sequence: CASNQTPLSYNEQFF. The CDR3, as DNA: TGTGCCAGCAACCAAACCCCTCTCTCCTACAATGAGCAGTTCTTC. V is TRBV27 and J is TRBJ2-1, with unresolved D. There are 15 residues in the CDR3. V shed 7 bases and J shed 0 bases, with 13 bases lying between them. Germline V CDR1 and CDR2: MNHEY, SMNVEV (reference sequence).

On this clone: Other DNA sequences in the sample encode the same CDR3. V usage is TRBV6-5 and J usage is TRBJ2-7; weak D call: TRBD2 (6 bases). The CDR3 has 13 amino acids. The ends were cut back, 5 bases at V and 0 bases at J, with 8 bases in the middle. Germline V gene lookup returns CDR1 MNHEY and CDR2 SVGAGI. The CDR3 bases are TGTGCCAGCAGTCGGGGGAGCTCCTACGAGCAGTACTTC. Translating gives CASSRGSSYEQYF.

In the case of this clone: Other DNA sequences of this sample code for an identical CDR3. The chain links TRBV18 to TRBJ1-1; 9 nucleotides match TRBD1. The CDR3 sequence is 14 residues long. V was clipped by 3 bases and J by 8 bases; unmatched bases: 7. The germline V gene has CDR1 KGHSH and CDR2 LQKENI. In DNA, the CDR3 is TGTGCCAGCTCACCCCAACAGGGGGCGTCAGAAGCTTTCTTT. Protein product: CASSPQQGASEAFF.

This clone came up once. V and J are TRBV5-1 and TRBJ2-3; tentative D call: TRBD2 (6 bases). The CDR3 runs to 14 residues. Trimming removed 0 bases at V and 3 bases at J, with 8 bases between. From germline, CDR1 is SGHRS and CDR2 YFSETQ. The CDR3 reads CASSLGLVTDTQYF. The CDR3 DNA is TGCGCCAGCAGCTTGGGACTAGTTACAGATACGCAGTATTTT.

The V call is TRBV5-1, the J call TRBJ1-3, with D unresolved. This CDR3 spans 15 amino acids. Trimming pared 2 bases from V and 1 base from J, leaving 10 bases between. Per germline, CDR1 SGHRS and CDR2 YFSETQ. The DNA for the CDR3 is TGCGCCAGCAGCTTCGTTTGGGTTTCTGGAAACACCATATATTTT. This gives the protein CASSFVWVSGNTIYF.

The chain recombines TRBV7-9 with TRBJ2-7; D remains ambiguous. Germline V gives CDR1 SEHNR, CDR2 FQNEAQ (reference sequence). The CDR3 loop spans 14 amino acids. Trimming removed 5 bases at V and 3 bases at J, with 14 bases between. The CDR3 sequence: CASSLSTEGYEQYF. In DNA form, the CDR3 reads TGTGCCAGCAGCCTTTCTACAGAAGGCTACGAGCAGTACTTC.

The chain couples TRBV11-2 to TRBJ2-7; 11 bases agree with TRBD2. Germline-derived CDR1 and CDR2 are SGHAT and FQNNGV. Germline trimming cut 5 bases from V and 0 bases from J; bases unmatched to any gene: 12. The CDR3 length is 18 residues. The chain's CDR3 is CASSVTSGTSGSSYEQYF. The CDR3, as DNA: TGTGCCAGCAGCGTCACCTCCGGGACTAGCGGTTCCTCCTACGAGCAGTACTTC.

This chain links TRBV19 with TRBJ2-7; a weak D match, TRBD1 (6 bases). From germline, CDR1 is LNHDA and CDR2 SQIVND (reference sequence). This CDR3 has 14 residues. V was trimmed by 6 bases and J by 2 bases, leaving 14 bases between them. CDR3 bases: TGTGCCAGTAGGTACAGGCAGGGGCCCTACGAGCAGTACTTC. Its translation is CASRYRQGPYEQYF.

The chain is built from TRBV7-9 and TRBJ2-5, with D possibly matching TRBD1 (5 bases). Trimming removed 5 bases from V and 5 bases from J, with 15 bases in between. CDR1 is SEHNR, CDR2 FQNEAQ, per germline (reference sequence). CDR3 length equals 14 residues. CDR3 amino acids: CASSQGVIRETQYF. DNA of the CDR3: TGTGCCAGCAGCCAAGGGGTAATTCGGGAGACCCAGTACTTC.